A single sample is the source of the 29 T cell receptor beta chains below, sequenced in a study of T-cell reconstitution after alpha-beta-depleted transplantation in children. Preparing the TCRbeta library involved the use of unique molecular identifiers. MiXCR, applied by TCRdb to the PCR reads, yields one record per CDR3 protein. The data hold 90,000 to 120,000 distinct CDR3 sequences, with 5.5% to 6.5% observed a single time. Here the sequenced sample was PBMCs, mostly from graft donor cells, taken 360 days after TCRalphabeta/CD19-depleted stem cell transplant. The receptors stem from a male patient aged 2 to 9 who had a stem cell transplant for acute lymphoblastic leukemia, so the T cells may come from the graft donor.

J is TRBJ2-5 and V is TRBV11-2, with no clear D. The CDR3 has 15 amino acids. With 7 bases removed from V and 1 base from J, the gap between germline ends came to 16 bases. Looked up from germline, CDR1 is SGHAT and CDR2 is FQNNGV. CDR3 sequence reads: CASTLAYGVQETQYF. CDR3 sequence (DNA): TGTGCCAGCACGTTAGCTTATGGGGTCCAAGAGACCCAGTACTTC.

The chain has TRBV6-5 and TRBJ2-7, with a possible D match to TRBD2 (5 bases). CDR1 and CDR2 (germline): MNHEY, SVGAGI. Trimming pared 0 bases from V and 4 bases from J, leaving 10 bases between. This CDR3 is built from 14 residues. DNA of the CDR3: TGTGCCAGCAGTTACTCCCGCCCGGGGTACGAGCAGTACTTC. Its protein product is CASSYSRPGYEQYF.

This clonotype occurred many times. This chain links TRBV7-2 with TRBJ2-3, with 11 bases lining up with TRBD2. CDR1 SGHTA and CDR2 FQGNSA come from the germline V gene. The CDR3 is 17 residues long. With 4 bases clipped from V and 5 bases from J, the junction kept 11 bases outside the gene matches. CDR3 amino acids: CASSYPLSGRARDTQYF. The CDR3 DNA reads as TGTGCCAGCAGCTACCCCCTTAGCGGGAGGGCCCGAGATACGCAGTATTTT. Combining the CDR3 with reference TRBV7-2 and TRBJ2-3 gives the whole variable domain GAGVSQSPSNKVTEKGKDVELRCDPISGHTALYWYRQSLGQGLEFLIYFQGNSAPDKSGLPSDRFSAERTGGSVSTLTIQRTQQEDSAVYLCASSYPLSGRARDTQYFGPGTRLTVL.

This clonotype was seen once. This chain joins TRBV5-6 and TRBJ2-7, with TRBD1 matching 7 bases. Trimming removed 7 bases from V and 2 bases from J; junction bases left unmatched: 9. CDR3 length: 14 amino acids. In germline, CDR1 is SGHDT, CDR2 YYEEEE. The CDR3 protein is CASRILTGTYEQYF. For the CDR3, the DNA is TGTGCCAGCCGCATCTTGACAGGGACCTACGAGCAGTACTTC.

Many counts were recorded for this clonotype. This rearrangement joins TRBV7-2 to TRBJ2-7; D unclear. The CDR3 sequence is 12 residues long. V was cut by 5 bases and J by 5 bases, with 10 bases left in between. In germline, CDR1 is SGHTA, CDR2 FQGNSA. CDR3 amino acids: CASSLGVDEQYF. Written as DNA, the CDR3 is TGTGCCAGCAGCCTTGGGGTAGACGAGCAGTACTTC.

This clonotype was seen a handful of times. The CDR3 DNA reads as TGTGCCACCAGTGATTTGAAACAGGGCAATCAGCCCCAGCATTTT. It encodes CATSDLKQGNQPQHF. The genes are TRBV24-1 and TRBJ1-5; D possibly corresponds to TRBD1 (5 bases). The CDR3 totals 15 residues. The germline V gene has CDR1 KGHDR and CDR2 SFDVKD. V gave up 0 bases and J gave up 2 bases, with 7 bases separating them.

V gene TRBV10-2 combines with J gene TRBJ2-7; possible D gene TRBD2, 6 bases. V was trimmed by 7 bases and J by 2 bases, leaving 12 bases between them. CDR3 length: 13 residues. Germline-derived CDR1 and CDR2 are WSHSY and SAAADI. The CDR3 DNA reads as TGCGCCAGCACCTCGACTAGTCCCTACGAGCAGTACTTC. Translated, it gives CASTSTSPYEQYF.

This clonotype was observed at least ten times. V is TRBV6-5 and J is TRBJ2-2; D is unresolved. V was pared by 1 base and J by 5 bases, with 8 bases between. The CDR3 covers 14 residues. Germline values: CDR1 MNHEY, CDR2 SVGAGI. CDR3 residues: CASSYLTETGELFF. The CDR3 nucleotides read TGTGCCAGCAGTTACTTGACCGAGACCGGGGAGCTGTTTTTT.

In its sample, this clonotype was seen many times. The DNA of the CDR3 is TGTGCCAGCATCCCGACTAGCGGGGTCTGGGATGAGCAGTTCTTC. Translated, it gives CASIPTSGVWDEQFF. V is TRBV28 and J is TRBJ2-1, with 11 bases identical to TRBD2. The ends lost 7 bases at V and 8 bases at J; junction bases unmatched: 10. The CDR3 totals 15 residues. Per the germline V gene, CDR1 is MDHEN and CDR2 is SYDVKM.

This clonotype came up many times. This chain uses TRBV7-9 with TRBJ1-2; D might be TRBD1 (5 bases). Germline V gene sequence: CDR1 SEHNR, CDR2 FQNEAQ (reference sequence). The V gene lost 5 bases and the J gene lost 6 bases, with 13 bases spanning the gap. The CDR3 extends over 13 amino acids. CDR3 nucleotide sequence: TGTGCCAGCAGCCCCGACCAGGGACATGGCTACACCTTC. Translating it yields CASSPDQGHGYTF.

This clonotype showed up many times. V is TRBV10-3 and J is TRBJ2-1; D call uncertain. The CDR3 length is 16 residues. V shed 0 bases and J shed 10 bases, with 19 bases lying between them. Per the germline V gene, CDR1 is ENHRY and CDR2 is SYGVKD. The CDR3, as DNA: TGTGCCATCAGTGAGTCGAACTGGGAACCCCTGTCCGAGCAGTTCTTC. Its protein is CAISESNWEPLSEQFF.

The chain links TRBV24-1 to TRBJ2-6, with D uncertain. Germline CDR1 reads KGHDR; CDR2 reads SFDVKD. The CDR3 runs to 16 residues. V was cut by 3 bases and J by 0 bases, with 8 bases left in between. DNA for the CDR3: TGTGCCACCAGTGATCCCGGTCCCTCTGGGGCCAACGTCCTGACTTTC. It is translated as CATSDPGPSGANVLTF.

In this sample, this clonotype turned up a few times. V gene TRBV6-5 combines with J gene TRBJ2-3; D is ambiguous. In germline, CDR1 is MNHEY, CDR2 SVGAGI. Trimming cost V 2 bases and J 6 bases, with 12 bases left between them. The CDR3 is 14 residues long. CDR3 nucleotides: TGTGCCAGCAGTTACCGCTCCCCTCCCGATACGCAGTATTTT. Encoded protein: CASSYRSPPDTQYF.

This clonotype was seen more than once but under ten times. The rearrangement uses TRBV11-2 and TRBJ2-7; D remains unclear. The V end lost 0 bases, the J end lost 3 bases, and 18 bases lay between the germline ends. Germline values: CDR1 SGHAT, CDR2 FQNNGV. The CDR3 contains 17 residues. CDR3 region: CASSLDPLPLPNYEQYF. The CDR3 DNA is TGTGCCAGCAGCTTAGATCCGCTGCCCCTACCGAACTACGAGCAGTACTTC.

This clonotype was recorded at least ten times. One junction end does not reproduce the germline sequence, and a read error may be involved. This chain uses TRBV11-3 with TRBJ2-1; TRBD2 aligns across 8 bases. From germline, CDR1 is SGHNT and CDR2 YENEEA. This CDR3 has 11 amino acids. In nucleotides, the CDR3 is TGTGCCAGCAGCCCGACTAGCGTCGAGGTCTTC. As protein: CASSPTSVEVF.

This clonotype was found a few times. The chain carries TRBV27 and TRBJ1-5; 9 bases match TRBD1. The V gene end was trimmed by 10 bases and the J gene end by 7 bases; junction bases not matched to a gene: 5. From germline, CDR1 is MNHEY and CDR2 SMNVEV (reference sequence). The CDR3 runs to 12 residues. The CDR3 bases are TGTGCCACAACGACAGGGGGGCAGCCCCAGCATTTT. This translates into CATTTGGQPQHF.

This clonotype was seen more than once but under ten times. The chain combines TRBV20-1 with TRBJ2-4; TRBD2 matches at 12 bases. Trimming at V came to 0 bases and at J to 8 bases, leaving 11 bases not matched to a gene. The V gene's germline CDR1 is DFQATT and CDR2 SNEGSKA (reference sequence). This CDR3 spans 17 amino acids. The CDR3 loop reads CSAREGTSGRIGDIQYF. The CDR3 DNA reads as TGCAGTGCTAGAGAGGGTACTAGCGGGAGGATAGGAGACATTCAGTACTTC.

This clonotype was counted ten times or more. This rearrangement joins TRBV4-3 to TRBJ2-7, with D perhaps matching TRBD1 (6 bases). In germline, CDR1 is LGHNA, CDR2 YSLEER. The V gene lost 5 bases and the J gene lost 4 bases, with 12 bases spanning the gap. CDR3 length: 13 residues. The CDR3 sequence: CASSVAQGYEQYF. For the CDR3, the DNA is TGCGCCAGCAGCGTTGCACAGGGATACGAGCAGTACTTC.

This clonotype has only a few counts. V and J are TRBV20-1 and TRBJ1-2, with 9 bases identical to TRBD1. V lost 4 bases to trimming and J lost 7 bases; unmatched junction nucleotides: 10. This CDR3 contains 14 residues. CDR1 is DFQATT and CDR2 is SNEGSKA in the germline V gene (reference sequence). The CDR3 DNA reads TGCAGTGCTACTTCGGGACAGGGTAAAGGTGGCTACACCTTC. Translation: CSATSGQGKGGYTF.

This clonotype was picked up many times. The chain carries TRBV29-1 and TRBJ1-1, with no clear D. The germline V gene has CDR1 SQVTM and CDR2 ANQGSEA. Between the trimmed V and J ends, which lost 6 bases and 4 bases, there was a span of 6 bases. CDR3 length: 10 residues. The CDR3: CSVVGTEAFF. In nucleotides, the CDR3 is TGCAGCGTGGTTGGCACTGAAGCTTTCTTT.

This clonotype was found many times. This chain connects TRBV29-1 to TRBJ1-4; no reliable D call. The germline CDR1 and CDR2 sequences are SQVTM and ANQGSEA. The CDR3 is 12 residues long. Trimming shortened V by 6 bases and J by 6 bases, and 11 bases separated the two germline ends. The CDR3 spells CSVRVSYEKLFF. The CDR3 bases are TGCAGCGTCCGGGTCTCTTATGAAAAACTGTTTTTT.

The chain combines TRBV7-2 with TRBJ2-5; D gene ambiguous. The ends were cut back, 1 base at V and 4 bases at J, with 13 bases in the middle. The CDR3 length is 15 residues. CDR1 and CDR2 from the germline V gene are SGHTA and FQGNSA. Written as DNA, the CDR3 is TGTGCCAGCAGCTTAGTAGCAGCCGCCCGAGAGACCCAGTACTTC. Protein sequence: CASSLVAAARETQYF.

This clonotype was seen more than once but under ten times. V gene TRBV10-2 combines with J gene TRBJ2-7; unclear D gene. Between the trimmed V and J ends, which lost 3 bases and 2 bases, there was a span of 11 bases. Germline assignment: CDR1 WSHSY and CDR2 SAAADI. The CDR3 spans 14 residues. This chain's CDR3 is CASSENGWTYEQYF. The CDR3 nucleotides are TGCGCCAGCAGTGAAAACGGATGGACCTACGAGCAGTACTTC.

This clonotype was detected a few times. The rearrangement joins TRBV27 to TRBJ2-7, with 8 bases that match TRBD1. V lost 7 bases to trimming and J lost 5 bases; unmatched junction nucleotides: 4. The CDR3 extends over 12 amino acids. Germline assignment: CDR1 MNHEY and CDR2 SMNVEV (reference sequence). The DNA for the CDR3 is TGTGCCAGCACGGACAGGGCCCACGAGCAGTACTTC. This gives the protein CASTDRAHEQYF.

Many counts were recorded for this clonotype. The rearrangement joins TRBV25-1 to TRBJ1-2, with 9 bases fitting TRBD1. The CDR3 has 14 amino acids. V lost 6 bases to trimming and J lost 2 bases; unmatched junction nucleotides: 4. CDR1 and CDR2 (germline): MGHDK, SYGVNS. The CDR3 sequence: CASRKGTGNYGYTF. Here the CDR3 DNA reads TGTGCCAGCAGAAAAGGGACAGGGAACTATGGCTACACCTTC.

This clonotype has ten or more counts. The DNA for the CDR3 is TGTGCCAGCAGTTCCGCCAGGAACTACGAGCAGTACTTC. It is translated as CASSSARNYEQYF. This chain uses TRBV28 with TRBJ2-7; D is unclear. Trimming took off 4 bases at V and 3 bases at J, with 10 bases between the two ends. Germline V lookup: CDR1 MDHEN, CDR2 SYDVKM. This CDR3 contains 13 residues.

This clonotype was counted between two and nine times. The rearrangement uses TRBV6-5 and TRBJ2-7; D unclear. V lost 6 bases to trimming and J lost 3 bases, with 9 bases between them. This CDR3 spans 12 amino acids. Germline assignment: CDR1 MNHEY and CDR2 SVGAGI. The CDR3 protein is CASSNSFYEQYF. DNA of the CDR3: TGTGCCAGCAGCAATAGTTTCTACGAGCAGTACTTC.

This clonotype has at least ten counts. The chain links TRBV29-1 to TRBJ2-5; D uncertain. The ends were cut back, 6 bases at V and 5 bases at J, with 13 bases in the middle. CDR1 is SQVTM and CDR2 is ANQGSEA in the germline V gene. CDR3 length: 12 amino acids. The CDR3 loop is CSVRTSRETQYF. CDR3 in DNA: TGCAGCGTCCGAACGAGTCGGGAGACCCAGTACTTC.

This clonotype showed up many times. The CDR3 loop is CASSLDRGNTEAFF. The CDR3 region has the DNA TGCGCCAGCAGCCTCGACCGGGGGAACACTGAAGCTTTCTTT. The genes are TRBV4-3 and TRBJ1-1, with D unclear. The CDR3 length is 14 residues. Looked up from germline, CDR1 is LGHNA and CDR2 is YSLEER. The V and J ends lost 4 bases and 1 base respectively, with 10 bases between them.